This TCR beta chain was captured by sequencing in a study of blood T cell repertoires in COVID-19. Whole-study context: Acute and convalescent COVID-19 samples came from the United States, Italy and Spain. The cDNA or gDNA used as material had been derived from T cells, B-cell-depleted T cells, or PBMCs.

Methods used by the authors: By means of reference gene primer amplification, nucleated cell counts were estimated. Sequencing was performed with immunoSEQ multiplex PCR; in TCRdb, only in-frame clones are kept and a portion is missing. That table furnishes V, J and clone size, whereas the DNA furnished D and trimming. This sample has about 200,000 clones, with roughly nine tenths found just once. The V and J ends lost 6 bases and 1 base respectively, with 6 bases between them. This CDR3 region has 13 residues. J is TRBJ2-2 and V is TRBV12-3 or TRBV12-4; D is unclear. The sequenced sample was peripheral blood. The clonotype originates from a man between 60 and 75 years old who had recovered from COVID-19. CDR3 coding DNA: TGTGCCAGCAGCTTCAGGAACACCGGGGAGCTGTTTTTT. Its protein is CASSFRNTGELFF.